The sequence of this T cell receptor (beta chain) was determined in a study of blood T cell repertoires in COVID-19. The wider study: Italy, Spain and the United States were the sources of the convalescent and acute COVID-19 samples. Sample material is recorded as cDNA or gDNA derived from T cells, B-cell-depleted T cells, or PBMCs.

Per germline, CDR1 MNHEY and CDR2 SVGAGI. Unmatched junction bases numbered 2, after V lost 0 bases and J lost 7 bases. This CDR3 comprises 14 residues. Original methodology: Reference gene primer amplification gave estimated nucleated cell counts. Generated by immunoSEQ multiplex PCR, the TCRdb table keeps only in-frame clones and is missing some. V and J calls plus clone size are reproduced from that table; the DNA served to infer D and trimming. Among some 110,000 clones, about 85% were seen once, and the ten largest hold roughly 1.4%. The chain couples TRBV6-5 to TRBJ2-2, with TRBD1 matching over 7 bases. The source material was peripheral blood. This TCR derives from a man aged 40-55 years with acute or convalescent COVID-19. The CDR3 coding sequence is TGTGCCAGCAGTTACTCAGGGGGCCTCGGGGAGCTGTTTTTT. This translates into CASSYSGGLGELFF.